The subject of this entry is one TCR beta chain. The data were obtained in a study of PD-1 blockade in classical Hodgkin lymphoma. Germline loops: CDR1 MNHNY, CDR2 SVGAGI (reference sequence). V shed 4 bases and J shed 8 bases, with 9 bases lying between them. The CDR3 runs 13 residues. Sequencing was performed with immunoSEQ multiplex PCR; in TCRdb, only in-frame clones are kept and a portion is missing. The repertoire holds fewer than 8,000 clones, with 85% to 90% as singletons. Every patient was affected by relapse after autologous stem cell transplantation, while exposure to brentuximab vedotin was not uniform.

The chain recombines TRBV6-6 with TRBJ1-6; D not certain. The sequence came from a human donor with classical Hodgkin lymphoma. The sample in question was peripheral blood mononuclear cells (PBMCs), obtained before the second cycle of nivolumab. The CDR3: CASSSANDSPLHF. The CDR3 bases are TGTGCCAGCAGTTCCGCGAACGATTCACCCCTCCACTTT.